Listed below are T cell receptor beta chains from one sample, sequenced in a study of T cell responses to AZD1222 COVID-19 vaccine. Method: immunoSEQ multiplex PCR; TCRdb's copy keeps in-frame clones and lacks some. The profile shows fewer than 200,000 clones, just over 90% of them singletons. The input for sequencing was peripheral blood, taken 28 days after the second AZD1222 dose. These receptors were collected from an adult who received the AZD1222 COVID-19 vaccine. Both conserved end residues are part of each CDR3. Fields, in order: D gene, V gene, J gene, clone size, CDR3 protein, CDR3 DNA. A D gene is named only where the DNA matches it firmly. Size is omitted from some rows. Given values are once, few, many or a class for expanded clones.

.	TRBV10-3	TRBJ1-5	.	CAISSGNSNQPQHF	TGTGCCATCAGTTCCGGGAACAGCAATCAGCCCCAGCATTTT
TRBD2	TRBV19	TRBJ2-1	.	CASSMFGGVSYNEQFF	TGTGCCAGTAGTATGTTTGGGGGGGTATCCTACAATGAGCAGTTCTTC
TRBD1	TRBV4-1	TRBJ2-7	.	CASSQTGGYEQYF	TGCGCCAGCAGCCAAACAGGGGGCTACGAGCAGTACTTC
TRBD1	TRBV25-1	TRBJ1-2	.	CASSEWRQGANGYTF	TGTGCCAGCAGTGAATGGCGACAGGGGGCGAATGGCTACACCTTC
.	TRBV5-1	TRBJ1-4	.	CASSRTGEGEKLFF	TGCGCCAGCAGCAGGACCGGGGAAGGTGAAAAACTGTTTTTT
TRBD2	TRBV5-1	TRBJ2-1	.	CASSSGTSGVDEQFF	TGCGCCAGCAGCTCAGGGACTAGCGGGGTAGATGAGCAGTTCTTC
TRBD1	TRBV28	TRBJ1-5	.	CASSGRQGSNQPQHF	TGTGCCAGCAGTGGACGACAGGGTAGCAATCAGCCCCAGCATTTT
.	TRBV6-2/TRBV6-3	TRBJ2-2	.	CASSWSNTGELFF	TGTGCCAGCAGCTGGTCGAACACCGGGGAGCTGTTTTTT
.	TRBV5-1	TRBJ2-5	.	CASSLAGETQYF	TGCGCCAGCAGCTTGGCTGGGGAGACCCAGTACTTC
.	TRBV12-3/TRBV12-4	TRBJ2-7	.	CASSIVPYEQYF	TGTGCCAGCAGTATCGTCCCCTACGAGCAGTACTTC
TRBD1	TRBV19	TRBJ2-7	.	CASKPGTGVIYEQYF	TGTGCCAGTAAACCTGGGACAGGGGTAATCTACGAGCAGTACTTC
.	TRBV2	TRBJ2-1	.	CASTPGVQSYNEQFF	TGTGCCAGCACCCCAGGGGTACAGTCATACAATGAGCAGTTCTTC
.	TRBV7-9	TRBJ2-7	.	CASSYEGEQYF	TGTGCCAGCAGTTACGAGGGCGAGCAGTACTTC
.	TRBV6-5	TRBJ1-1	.	CASGPEYSTEAFF	TGTGCCAGCGGCCCCGAGTACAGTACTGAAGCTTTCTTT
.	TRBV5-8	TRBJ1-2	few	CASSPGTYLGNYGYTF	TGTGCCAGCAGCCCTGGGACATATCTTGGGAACTATGGCTACACCTTC
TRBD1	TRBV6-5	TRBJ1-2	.	CASQGAENYGYTF	TGTGCCAGCCAGGGGGCCGAAAACTATGGCTACACCTTC
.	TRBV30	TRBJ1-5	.	CAWSQEYNQPQHF	TGTGCCTGGAGTCAGGAATATAATCAGCCCCAGCATTTT
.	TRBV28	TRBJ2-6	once	CASRSGANVLTF	TGTGCCAGTAGGTCTGGGGCCAACGTCCTGACTTTC
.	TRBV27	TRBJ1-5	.	CASSLARSQPQHF	TGTGCCAGCAGTTTAGCCAGGAGTCAGCCCCAGCATTTT
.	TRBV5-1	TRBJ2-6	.	CASSLTRGGSGANVLTF	TGCGCCAGCAGCCTGACGAGGGGTGGCTCTGGGGCCAACGTCCTGACTTTC
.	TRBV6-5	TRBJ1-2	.	CASSSPATNWYGYTF	TGTGCCAGCAGTTCCCCGGCCACAAACTGGTATGGCTACACCTTC
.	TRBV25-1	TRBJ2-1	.	CASSEYSPSNEQFF	TGTGCCAGCAGTGAATATAGCCCATCCAATGAGCAGTTCTTC
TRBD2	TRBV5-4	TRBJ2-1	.	CASSSTLLAGAYNEQFF	TGTGCCAGCAGCTCAACACTACTAGCGGGGGCCTACAATGAGCAGTTCTTC
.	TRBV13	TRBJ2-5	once	CASSLSGQETQYF	TGTGCCAGCAGCTTATCGGGACAAGAGACCCAGTACTTC
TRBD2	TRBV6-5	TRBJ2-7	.	CASSYSWASGSHEQYF	TGTGCCAGCAGTTACTCGTGGGCTAGCGGGTCCCACGAGCAGTACTTC
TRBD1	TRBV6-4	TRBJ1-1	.	CASSPQGRGRGGNTEAFF	TGTGCCAGCAGTCCCCAGGGCAGGGGGCGAGGGGGCAACACTGAAGCTTTCTTT
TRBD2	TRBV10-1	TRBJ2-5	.	CASSAGLRRETQYF	TGCGCCAGCAGTGCGGGACTAAGACGGGAGACCCAGTACTTC
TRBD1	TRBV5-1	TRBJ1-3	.	CASSRTGDGNTIYF	TGCGCCAGCAGCCGGACAGGGGACGGAAACACCATATATTTT
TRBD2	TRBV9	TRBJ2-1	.	CASSPRTGGPYNEQFF	TGTGCCAGCAGCCCCCGTACGGGGGGACCCTACAATGAGCAGTTCTTC
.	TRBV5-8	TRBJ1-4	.	CASSLGYISTNEKLFF	TGTGCCAGCAGCTTGGGCTACATCTCAACTAATGAAAAACTGTTTTTT
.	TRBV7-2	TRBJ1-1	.	CASSTTGARTEAFF	TGTGCCAGCAGTACTACGGGGGCTCGCACTGAAGCTTTCTTT
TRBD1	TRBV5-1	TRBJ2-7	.	CASSLTGGDFGYEQYF	TGCGCCAGCAGCTTGACAGGGGGCGATTTTGGCTACGAGCAGTACTTC
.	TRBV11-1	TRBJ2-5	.	CASSHGWLQETQYF	TGTGCCAGCAGCCACGGTTGGCTGCAAGAGACCCAGTACTTC
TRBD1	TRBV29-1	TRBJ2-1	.	CSVGTDNEQFF	TGCAGCGTGGGGACAGACAATGAGCAGTTCTTC
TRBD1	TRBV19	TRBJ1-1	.	CATARHRGNTEAFF	TGTGCCACCGCGAGGCACAGGGGTAACACTGAAGCTTTCTTT
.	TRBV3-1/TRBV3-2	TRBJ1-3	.	CASSRGGNTIYF	TGTGCCAGCAGCCGGGGTGGAAACACCATATATTTT
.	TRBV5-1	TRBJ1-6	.	CASSEGVGENSPLHF	TGCGCCAGCAGCGAAGGGGTGGGGGAAAATTCACCCCTCCACTTT
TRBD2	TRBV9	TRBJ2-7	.	CASSVGPGGGSYEQYF	TGTGCCAGCAGCGTAGGGCCGGGAGGGGGCTCCTACGAGCAGTACTTC
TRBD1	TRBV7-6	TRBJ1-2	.	CASSGQGGLNYGYTF	TGTGCCAGCAGTGGACAGGGCGGCCTTAACTATGGCTACACCTTC
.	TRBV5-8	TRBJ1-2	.	CASSSPELLYGYTF	TGTGCCAGCAGCTCCCCCGAGCTTCTCTATGGCTACACCTTC
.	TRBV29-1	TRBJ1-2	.	CSGASSLSYGYTF	TGCAGCGGTGCGTCCAGCCTATCTTATGGCTACACCTTC
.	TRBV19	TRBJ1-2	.	CASTARTALGYTF	TGTGCCAGTACCGCCCGGACGGCCTTAGGCTACACCTTC
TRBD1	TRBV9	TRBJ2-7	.	CASSVQGARDEQYF	TGTGCCAGCAGCGTTCAGGGGGCACGGGACGAGCAGTACTTC
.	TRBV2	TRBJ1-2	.	CASSQDSYYGYTF	TGTGCCAGCAGTCAGGACAGTTACTATGGCTACACCTTC
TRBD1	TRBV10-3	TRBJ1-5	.	CAIKDRPYQPQHF	TGTGCCATCAAGGACAGGCCCTATCAGCCCCAGCATTTT
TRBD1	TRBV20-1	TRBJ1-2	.	CSASWGQGNGYTF	TGCAGTGCTAGTTGGGGACAGGGGAATGGCTACACCTTC
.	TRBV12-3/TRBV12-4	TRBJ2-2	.	CASSLWSAGELFF	TGTGCCAGCAGTTTGTGGTCGGCCGGGGAGCTGTTTTTT
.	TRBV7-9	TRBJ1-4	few	CASSPTETNEKLFF	TGTGCCAGCAGCCCGACAGAAACCAATGAAAAACTGTTTTTT
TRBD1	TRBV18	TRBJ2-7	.	CASTTDRGYEQYF	TGTGCCAGCACAACGGACAGGGGATACGAGCAGTACTTC
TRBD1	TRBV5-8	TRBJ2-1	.	CASRTGGIDNEQFF	TGTGCCAGTCGAACAGGGGGCATCGACAATGAGCAGTTCTTC
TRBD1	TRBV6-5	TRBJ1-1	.	CASSYRGETEAFF	TGTGCCAGCAGCTACAGGGGAGAGACTGAAGCTTTCTTT
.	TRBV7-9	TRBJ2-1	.	CASQGTSLNEQFF	TGTGCCAGCCAGGGGACTTCGCTAAATGAGCAGTTCTTC
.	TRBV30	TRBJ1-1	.	CAWIVVGAGAFF	TGTGCCTGGATCGTGGTAGGGGCAGGAGCTTTCTTT